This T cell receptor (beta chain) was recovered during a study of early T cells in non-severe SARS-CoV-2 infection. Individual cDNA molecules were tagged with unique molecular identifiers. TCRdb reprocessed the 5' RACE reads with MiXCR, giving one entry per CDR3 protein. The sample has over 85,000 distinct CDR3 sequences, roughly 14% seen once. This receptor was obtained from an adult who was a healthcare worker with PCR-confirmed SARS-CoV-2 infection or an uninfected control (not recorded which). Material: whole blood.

The CDR3 protein is CASSQMPRLVFGELFF. The CDR3 DNA follows: TGTGCCAGCAGCCAAATGCCCCGACTAGTGTTCGGGGAGCTGTTTTTT. J is TRBJ2-2 and V is TRBV14, with a tentative D call TRBD2 (6 bases). Trimming pared 2 bases from V and 7 bases from J, leaving 17 bases between. CDR1 and CDR2 from the germline V gene are SGHDN and FVKESK. The CDR3 length is 16 residues.